The rows below give T cell receptor beta chains drawn from one sample of a study of blood T cell repertoires in COVID-19. TCRdb's table, derived via immunoSEQ multiplex PCR, lists solely in-frame clones and lacks some. The profile shows some 95,000 clones, roughly 80% of them singletons. The sequenced sample consisted of peripheral blood. Receptors were obtained from a middle-aged man who had recovered from COVID-19. Both conserved end residues are part of each CDR3. The order of the fields is V gene, J gene, D gene, clone size, CDR3 length, CDR3 DNA, CDR3 protein. D genes are given only for firm matches. For some rows the clone size is stated as once, few or many, or as a class when expanded; others skip it.

v_call: TRBV29-1
j_call: TRBJ2-1
d_call: TRBD2
clone_size: NA
cdr3_length: 19
cdr3_nt: TGCAGCGTTGAAGACTTGTTCGGGACTAGCGGTGGCGCCTACAATGAGCAGTTCTTC
cdr3_aa: CSVEDLFGTSGGAYNEQFF

v_call: TRBV4-1
j_call: TRBJ2-1
d_call: NA
clone_size: few
cdr3_length: 17
cdr3_nt: TGCGCCAGCAGCCAAGTCCCTTCGCGGGGCCCCAACAATGAGCAGTTCTTC
cdr3_aa: CASSQVPSRGPNNEQFF

v_call: TRBV6-5
j_call: TRBJ2-1
d_call: TRBD2
clone_size: NA
cdr3_length: 16
cdr3_nt: TGTGCCAGCAGTTCCGGGACTAGCGGAGCGTACAATGAGCAGTTCTTC
cdr3_aa: CASSSGTSGAYNEQFF

v_call: TRBV4-2
j_call: TRBJ2-3
d_call: TRBD2
clone_size: many
cdr3_length: 16
cdr3_nt: TGTGCCAGCAGCCAAGATGGGACTAGCGGGGCAGATACGCAGTATTTT
cdr3_aa: CASSQDGTSGADTQYF

v_call: TRBV7-8
j_call: TRBJ2-7
d_call: TRBD2
clone_size: NA
cdr3_length: 12
cdr3_nt: TGTGCCAGCAGCCGGGACTACTACGAGCAGTACTTC
cdr3_aa: CASSRDYYEQYF

v_call: TRBV5-1
j_call: TRBJ2-5
d_call: TRBD2
clone_size: NA
cdr3_length: 16
cdr3_nt: TGCGCCAGCAGCTTGGATGCGGGGGGCCCCCAAGAGACCCAGTACTTC
cdr3_aa: CASSLDAGGPQETQYF

v_call: TRBV7-8
j_call: TRBJ2-3
d_call: NA
clone_size: NA
cdr3_length: 13
cdr3_nt: TGTGCCAGCAGCTTAGATCACACAGATACGCAGTATTTT
cdr3_aa: CASSLDHTDTQYF

v_call: TRBV5-1
j_call: TRBJ1-1
d_call: NA
clone_size: NA
cdr3_length: 15
cdr3_nt: TGCGCCAGCAGTCACGGCGGGGCCGGGAACACTGAAGCTTTCTTT
cdr3_aa: CASSHGGAGNTEAFF

v_call: TRBV5-4
j_call: TRBJ1-1
d_call: NA
clone_size: NA
cdr3_length: 16
cdr3_nt: TGTGCCAGCAGCCCTTCCGGAGGGCCGCTGAACACTGAAGCTTTCTTT
cdr3_aa: CASSPSGGPLNTEAFF

v_call: TRBV5-1
j_call: TRBJ2-7
d_call: NA
clone_size: NA
cdr3_length: 13
cdr3_nt: TGCGCCAGCAGCTTGGAGGGGCCTTACGAGCAGTACTTC
cdr3_aa: CASSLEGPYEQYF

v_call: TRBV6-4
j_call: TRBJ1-1
d_call: NA
clone_size: NA
cdr3_length: 13
cdr3_nt: TGTGCCAGCAGTGCCAGGGTGAACACTGAAGCTTTCTTT
cdr3_aa: CASSARVNTEAFF

v_call: TRBV20-1
j_call: TRBJ1-5
d_call: NA
clone_size: NA
cdr3_length: 14
cdr3_nt: TGCAGTGCTAGTCAGCCAGGGCAAGGACAGCCCCAGCATTTT
cdr3_aa: CSASQPGQGQPQHF

v_call: TRBV5-4
j_call: TRBJ2-3
d_call: TRBD2
clone_size: NA
cdr3_length: 15
cdr3_nt: TGTGCCAGCAGCTCCGGACTAGCGGTCACAGATACGCAGTATTTT
cdr3_aa: CASSSGLAVTDTQYF

v_call: TRBV28
j_call: TRBJ2-1
d_call: TRBD1
clone_size: NA
cdr3_length: 17
cdr3_nt: TGTGCCAGCATTGATCTGACAGGGACGGGATCCTACAATGAGCAGTTCTTC
cdr3_aa: CASIDLTGTGSYNEQFF

v_call: TRBV5-8
j_call: TRBJ1-4
d_call: TRBD1
clone_size: NA
cdr3_length: 20
cdr3_nt: TGTGCCAGCAGTTATCCCCCCGGACAGGGTTATTGGGGCACTAATGAAAAACTGTTTTTT
cdr3_aa: CASSYPPGQGYWGTNEKLFF

v_call: TRBV4-3
j_call: TRBJ2-1
d_call: TRBD2
clone_size: NA
cdr3_length: 17
cdr3_nt: TGCGCCAGCAGCCAGGACTTGGCGGGAGGCGTCTACAATGAGCAGTTCTTC
cdr3_aa: CASSQDLAGGVYNEQFF

v_call: TRBV7-2
j_call: TRBJ2-7
d_call: TRBD2
clone_size: NA
cdr3_length: 15
cdr3_nt: TGTGCCAGCAGCTATAGCGGGAGTTACTCCTACGAGCAGTACTTC
cdr3_aa: CASSYSGSYSYEQYF

v_call: TRBV30
j_call: TRBJ1-2
d_call: NA
clone_size: NA
cdr3_length: 11
cdr3_nt: TGTGCCTGGAGTGATAAATTTGGCTACACCTTC
cdr3_aa: CAWSDKFGYTF

v_call: TRBV12-3/TRBV12-4
j_call: TRBJ1-1
d_call: NA
clone_size: NA
cdr3_length: 11
cdr3_nt: TGTGCCAGCAGCCGACCGGGTGAAGCTTTCTTT
cdr3_aa: CASSRPGEAFF

v_call: TRBV19
j_call: TRBJ2-7
d_call: NA
clone_size: NA
cdr3_length: 15
cdr3_nt: TGTGCCAGTAGTGGCCCTCCGGGACTTTCCTACGAGCAGTACTTC
cdr3_aa: CASSGPPGLSYEQYF

v_call: TRBV27
j_call: TRBJ1-2
d_call: TRBD1
clone_size: few
cdr3_length: 13
cdr3_nt: TGTGCCAGCAACAACCGGACAGGCTATGGCTACACCTTC
cdr3_aa: CASNNRTGYGYTF

v_call: TRBV5-1
j_call: TRBJ2-2
d_call: TRBD1
clone_size: NA
cdr3_length: 15
cdr3_nt: TGCGCCAGCAGCAGGACAGGGCAGAACACCGGGGAGCTGTTTTTT
cdr3_aa: CASSRTGQNTGELFF

v_call: TRBV27
j_call: TRBJ1-2
d_call: TRBD1
clone_size: NA
cdr3_length: 14
cdr3_nt: TGTGCCAGCAGTAAAGGGACAGGGAGGGATGGCTACACCTTC
cdr3_aa: CASSKGTGRDGYTF

v_call: TRBV6-2/TRBV6-3
j_call: TRBJ2-6
d_call: TRBD1
clone_size: NA
cdr3_length: 18
cdr3_nt: TGTGCCAGCAGTTACAATACCGGGACAGGGGTCGGGGCCAACGTCCTGACTTTC
cdr3_aa: CASSYNTGTGVGANVLTF

v_call: TRBV12-2
j_call: TRBJ2-7
d_call: NA
clone_size: NA
cdr3_length: 15
cdr3_nt: TGTGCAAGTCGCTTCGCTAGCGGGAGGGTGTGGGAGCAGTACTTC
cdr3_aa: CASRFASGRVWEQYF

v_call: TRBV5-8
j_call: TRBJ2-3
d_call: TRBD1
clone_size: few
cdr3_length: 15
cdr3_nt: TGTGCCAGCAGCTTACAGGGGGGTAACACAGATACGCAGTATTTT
cdr3_aa: CASSLQGGNTDTQYF

v_call: TRBV7-2
j_call: TRBJ1-2
d_call: TRBD1
clone_size: NA
cdr3_length: 16
cdr3_nt: TGTGCCAGCAGCCTCGGGCCAGGGGGTGGACAACATGGCTACACCTTC
cdr3_aa: CASSLGPGGGQHGYTF

v_call: TRBV7-3
j_call: TRBJ2-3
d_call: NA
clone_size: NA
cdr3_length: 16
cdr3_nt: TGTGCCAGCAGCTTAAACGGTGCGGGGAATGGAGATACGCAGTATTTT
cdr3_aa: CASSLNGAGNGDTQYF

v_call: TRBV7-2
j_call: TRBJ2-3
d_call: NA
clone_size: NA
cdr3_length: 13
cdr3_nt: TGTGCCAGCAGCTTAGGCGGGGCATTAACGCAGTATTTT
cdr3_aa: CASSLGGALTQYF

v_call: TRBV28
j_call: TRBJ1-1
d_call: TRBD1
clone_size: NA
cdr3_length: 16
cdr3_nt: TGTGCCAGCAGTCCCGCAAGGACAGGGGGTTACACTGAAGCTTTCTTT
cdr3_aa: CASSPARTGGYTEAFF

v_call: TRBV27
j_call: TRBJ2-7
d_call: NA
clone_size: NA
cdr3_length: 14
cdr3_nt: TGTGCCAGCAGTCCACTATCTCCCTCCTACGAGCAGTACTTC
cdr3_aa: CASSPLSPSYEQYF

v_call: TRBV7-2
j_call: TRBJ2-1
d_call: TRBD2
clone_size: NA
cdr3_length: 15
cdr3_nt: TGTGCCAGCAGCTTAGCTCTCCTAGCGGGAGGTTGGCAGTTCTTC
cdr3_aa: CASSLALLAGGWQFF

v_call: TRBV6-2/TRBV6-3
j_call: TRBJ1-5
d_call: NA
clone_size: NA
cdr3_length: 15
cdr3_nt: TGTGCCAGCAGTCCCGGGGGATATAGCAATCAGCCCCAGCATTTT
cdr3_aa: CASSPGGYSNQPQHF

v_call: TRBV5-5
j_call: TRBJ2-3
d_call: NA
clone_size: NA
cdr3_length: 14
cdr3_nt: TGTGCCAGCAGCTTGCCGGAGGGGTTCGATACGCAGTATTTT
cdr3_aa: CASSLPEGFDTQYF

v_call: TRBV9
j_call: TRBJ2-1
d_call: TRBD2
clone_size: once
cdr3_length: 15
cdr3_nt: TGTGCCAGCAGCGTAAGTAGCGGGGGTGGAAATGAGCAGTTCTTC
cdr3_aa: CASSVSSGGGNEQFF

v_call: TRBV7-2
j_call: TRBJ2-7
d_call: NA
clone_size: NA
cdr3_length: 15
cdr3_nt: TGTGCCAGCAGCTTAGGGCGGTCCGGGAGCCACGAGCAGTACTTC
cdr3_aa: CASSLGRSGSHEQYF

v_call: TRBV4-1
j_call: TRBJ1-2
d_call: TRBD1
clone_size: NA
cdr3_length: 14
cdr3_nt: TGCGCCAGCAGCCAGACCCGGGACAGAAGATTCTACACCTTC
cdr3_aa: CASSQTRDRRFYTF

v_call: TRBV7-9
j_call: TRBJ1-2
d_call: NA
clone_size: few
cdr3_length: 13
cdr3_nt: TGTGCCAGCAGCTCTCCAGGGCTCTATGGCTACACCTTC
cdr3_aa: CASSSPGLYGYTF

v_call: TRBV6-2/TRBV6-3
j_call: TRBJ1-5
d_call: NA
clone_size: NA
cdr3_length: 12
cdr3_nt: TGTGCCAGCAGCCGGACTTATCAGCCCCAGCATTTT
cdr3_aa: CASSRTYQPQHF

v_call: TRBV7-2
j_call: TRBJ1-3
d_call: NA
clone_size: NA
cdr3_length: 15
cdr3_nt: TGTGCCAGCAGCCCTTACGAGAAAGCTGGAAACACCATATATTTT
cdr3_aa: CASSPYEKAGNTIYF

v_call: TRBV20-1
j_call: TRBJ2-3
d_call: TRBD2
clone_size: NA
cdr3_length: 14
cdr3_nt: TGCAGTGCTAGTAGGCGGGGGGGCACAGATACGCAGTATTTT
cdr3_aa: CSASRRGGTDTQYF

v_call: TRBV5-6
j_call: TRBJ2-2
d_call: TRBD2
clone_size: NA
cdr3_length: 16
cdr3_nt: TGTGCCAGCGCGATCCTAGCGGGGGGCCTCGGCGGGGAGCTGTTTTTT
cdr3_aa: CASAILAGGLGGELFF

v_call: TRBV27
j_call: TRBJ1-1
d_call: NA
clone_size: NA
cdr3_length: 13
cdr3_nt: TGTGCCAGCAGAGGGAGGCAGAACATTGAAGCTTTCTTT
cdr3_aa: CASRGRQNIEAFF

v_call: TRBV30
j_call: TRBJ1-5
d_call: NA
clone_size: once
cdr3_length: 13
cdr3_nt: TGTGCCTGGACCCAGCGGGGGGATCAGCCCCAGCATTTT
cdr3_aa: CAWTQRGDQPQHF

v_call: TRBV18
j_call: TRBJ2-7
d_call: NA
clone_size: NA
cdr3_length: 15
cdr3_nt: TGTGCCAGCTCACCAAGGACCGGGAGCTTGGACGAGCAGTACTTC
cdr3_aa: CASSPRTGSLDEQYF

v_call: TRBV3-1/TRBV3-2
j_call: TRBJ2-5
d_call: TRBD1
clone_size: NA
cdr3_length: 14
cdr3_nt: TGTGCCAGCAGCCAAAGGGGGCGCAGGGAGACCCAGTACTTC
cdr3_aa: CASSQRGRRETQYF

v_call: TRBV10-3
j_call: TRBJ1-1
d_call: TRBD1
clone_size: NA
cdr3_length: 15
cdr3_nt: TGTGCCATCAGTGAGAAACAGGGGGGGAACACTGAAGCTTTCTTT
cdr3_aa: CAISEKQGGNTEAFF

v_call: TRBV5-1
j_call: TRBJ1-6
d_call: TRBD1
clone_size: NA
cdr3_length: 14
cdr3_nt: TGCGCCAGCAGCTTCGGGACAGGGGATTCACCCCTCCACTTT
cdr3_aa: CASSFGTGDSPLHF

v_call: TRBV7-6
j_call: TRBJ2-1
d_call: NA
clone_size: NA
cdr3_length: 13
cdr3_nt: TGTGCCAGCAGCTACGGACAAAACAATGAGCAGTTCTTC
cdr3_aa: CASSYGQNNEQFF

v_call: TRBV13
j_call: TRBJ2-5
d_call: TRBD2
clone_size: NA
cdr3_length: 18
cdr3_nt: TGTGCCAGCAATCGAGAGCGGGAGCTAAACCTATCCCAAGAGACCCAGTACTTC
cdr3_aa: CASNRERELNLSQETQYF

v_call: TRBV4-2
j_call: TRBJ2-3
d_call: TRBD2
clone_size: once
cdr3_length: 16
cdr3_nt: TGTGCCAGCAGCCTCACCACTAGCGGGGGGGCTGAAACGCAGTATTTT
cdr3_aa: CASSLTTSGGAETQYF

v_call: TRBV10-3
j_call: TRBJ2-7
d_call: TRBD2
clone_size: NA
cdr3_length: 17
cdr3_nt: TGTGCCATCAGTGTCGTGTCTAGCGGGAAAAGCTCCTACGAGCAGTACTTC
cdr3_aa: CAISVVSSGKSSYEQYF

v_call: TRBV3-1/TRBV3-2
j_call: TRBJ1-2
d_call: TRBD1
clone_size: few
cdr3_length: 16
cdr3_nt: TGTGCCAGCAGCCTGGACAGGGACCGGGGACCCTATGGCTACACCTTC
cdr3_aa: CASSLDRDRGPYGYTF